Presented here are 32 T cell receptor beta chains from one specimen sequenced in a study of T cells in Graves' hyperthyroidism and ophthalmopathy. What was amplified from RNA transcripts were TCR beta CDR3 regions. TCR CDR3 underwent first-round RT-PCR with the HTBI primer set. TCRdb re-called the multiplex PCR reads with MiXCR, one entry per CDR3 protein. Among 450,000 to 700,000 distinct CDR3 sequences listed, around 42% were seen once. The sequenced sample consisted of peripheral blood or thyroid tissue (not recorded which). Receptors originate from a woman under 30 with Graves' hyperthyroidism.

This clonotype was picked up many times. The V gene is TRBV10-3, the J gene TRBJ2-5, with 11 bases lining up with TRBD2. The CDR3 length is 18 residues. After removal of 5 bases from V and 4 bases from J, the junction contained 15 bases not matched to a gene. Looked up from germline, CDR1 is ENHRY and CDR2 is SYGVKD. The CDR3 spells CAISPTQTSGTLGETQYF. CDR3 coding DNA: TGTGCCATCAGTCCCACCCAGACTAGCGGGACACTTGGAGAGACCCAGTACTTC.

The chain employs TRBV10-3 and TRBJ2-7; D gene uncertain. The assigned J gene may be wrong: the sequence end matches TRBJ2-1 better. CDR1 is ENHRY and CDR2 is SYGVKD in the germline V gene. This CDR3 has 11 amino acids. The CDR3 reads CAISESIEQFF. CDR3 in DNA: TGTGCCATCAGTGAGTCGATTGAGCAGTTCTTC.

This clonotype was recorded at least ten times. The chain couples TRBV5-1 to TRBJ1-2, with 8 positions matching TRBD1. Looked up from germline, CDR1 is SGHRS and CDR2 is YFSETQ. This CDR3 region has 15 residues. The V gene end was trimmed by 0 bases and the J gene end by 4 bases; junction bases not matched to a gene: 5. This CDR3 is CASSLAGGRSYGYTF. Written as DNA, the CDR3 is TGCGCCAGCAGCTTGGCAGGGGGCCGATCCTATGGCTACACCTTC.

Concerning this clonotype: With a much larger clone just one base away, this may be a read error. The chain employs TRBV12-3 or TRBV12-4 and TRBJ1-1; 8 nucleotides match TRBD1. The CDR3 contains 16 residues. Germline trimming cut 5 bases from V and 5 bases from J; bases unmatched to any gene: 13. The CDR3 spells CASSPRQGRGRTEAFF. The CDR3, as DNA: TGTGCCAGCAGTCCACGACAGGGGCGGGGGCGGACTGAAGCTTTCTTT.

Written as DNA, the CDR3 is TGCAGCCAAGGACAGGGGGCGCCTAATGAAAAACTGTTTTTT. Translation: CSQGQGAPNEKLFF. This rearrangement joins TRBV29-1 to TRBJ1-4; 11 bases fit TRBD1. Per the germline V gene, CDR1 is SQVTM and CDR2 is ANQGSEA. This CDR3 is 14 amino acids long. J was trimmed by 3 bases and V by 8 bases; bases with no gene match: 5.

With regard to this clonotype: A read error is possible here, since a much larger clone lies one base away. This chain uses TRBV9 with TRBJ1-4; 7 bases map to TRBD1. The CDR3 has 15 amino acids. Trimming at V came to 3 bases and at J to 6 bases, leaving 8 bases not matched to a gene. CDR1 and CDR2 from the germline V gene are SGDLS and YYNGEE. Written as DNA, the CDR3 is TGTGCCAGCAGCGGGGCCGGGACAGCTGATGAAAAACTGTTTTTT. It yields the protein CASSGAGTADEKLFF.

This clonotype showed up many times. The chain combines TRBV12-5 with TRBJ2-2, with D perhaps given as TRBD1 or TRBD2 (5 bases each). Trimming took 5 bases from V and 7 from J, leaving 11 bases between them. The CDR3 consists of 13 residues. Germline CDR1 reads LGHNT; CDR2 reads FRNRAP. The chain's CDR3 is CASGLGEYGELFF. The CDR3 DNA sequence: TGTGCTAGTGGTCTGGGGGAGTACGGGGAGCTGTTTTTT. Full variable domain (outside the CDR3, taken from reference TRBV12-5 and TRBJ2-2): DARVTQTPRHKVTEMGQEVTMRCQPILGHNTVFWYRQTMMQGLELLAYFRNRAPLDDSGMPKDRFSAEMPDATLATLKIQPSEPRDSAVYFCASGLGEYGELFFGEGSRLTVL.

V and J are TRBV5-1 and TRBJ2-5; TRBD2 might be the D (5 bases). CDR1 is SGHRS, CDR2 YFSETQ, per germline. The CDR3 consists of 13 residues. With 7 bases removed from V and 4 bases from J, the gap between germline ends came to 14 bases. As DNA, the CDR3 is TGCGCCAGCCGCCTCCGGGCGGGAGAGACCCAGTACTTC. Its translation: CASRLRAGETQYF.

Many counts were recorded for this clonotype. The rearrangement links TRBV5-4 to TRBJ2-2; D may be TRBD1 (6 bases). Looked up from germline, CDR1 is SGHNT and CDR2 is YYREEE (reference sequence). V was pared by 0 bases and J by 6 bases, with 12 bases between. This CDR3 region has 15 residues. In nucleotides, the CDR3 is TGTGCCAGCAGCTTGGGGGGGCAACTATCCGGGGAGCTGTTTTTT. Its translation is CASSLGGQLSGELFF.

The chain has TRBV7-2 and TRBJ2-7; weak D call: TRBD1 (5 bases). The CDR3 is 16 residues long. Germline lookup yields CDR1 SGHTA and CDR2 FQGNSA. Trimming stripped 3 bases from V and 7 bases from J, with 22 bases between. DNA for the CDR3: TGTGCCAGCAGCTTGTGGACAATATCCTCCTACAATGAGCAGTACTTC. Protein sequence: CASSLWTISSYNEQYF. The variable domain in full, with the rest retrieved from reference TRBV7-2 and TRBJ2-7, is GAGVSQSPSNKVTEKGKDVELRCDPISGHTALYWYRQSLGQGLEFLIYFQGNSAPDKSGLPSDRFSAERTGGSVSTLTIQRTQQEDSAVYLCASSLWTISSYNEQYFGPGTRLTVT.

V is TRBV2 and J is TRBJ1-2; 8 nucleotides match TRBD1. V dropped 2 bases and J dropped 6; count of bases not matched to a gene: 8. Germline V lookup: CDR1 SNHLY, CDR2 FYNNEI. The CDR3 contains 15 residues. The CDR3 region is CASSEWTGFANGYTF. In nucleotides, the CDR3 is TGTGCCAGCAGTGAATGGACAGGGTTTGCCAATGGCTACACCTTC.

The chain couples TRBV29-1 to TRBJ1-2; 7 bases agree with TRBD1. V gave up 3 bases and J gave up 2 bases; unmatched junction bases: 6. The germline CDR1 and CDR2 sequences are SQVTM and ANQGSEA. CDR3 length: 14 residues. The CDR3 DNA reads TGCAGCGTTGATACAGGGGACCCGAACTATGGCTACACCTTC. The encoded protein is CSVDTGDPNYGYTF.

In DNA form, the CDR3 reads TGTGCCACCAGTGACGCGGGAGACTACGAGCAGTACTTC. Its protein is CATSDAGDYEQYF. The V gene is TRBV24-1, the J gene TRBJ2-7, with 7 bases that match TRBD2. CDR3 length equals 13 residues. The germline V gene has CDR1 KGHDR and CDR2 SFDVKD. J was trimmed by 3 bases and V by 4 bases; bases with no gene match: 2.

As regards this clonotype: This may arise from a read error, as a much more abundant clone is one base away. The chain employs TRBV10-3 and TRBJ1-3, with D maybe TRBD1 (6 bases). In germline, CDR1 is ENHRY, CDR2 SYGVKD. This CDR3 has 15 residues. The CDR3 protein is CAISGTERTGNTMYF. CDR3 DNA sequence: TGTGCCATCAGTGGGACAGAGCGTACTGGAAACACCATGTATTTT.

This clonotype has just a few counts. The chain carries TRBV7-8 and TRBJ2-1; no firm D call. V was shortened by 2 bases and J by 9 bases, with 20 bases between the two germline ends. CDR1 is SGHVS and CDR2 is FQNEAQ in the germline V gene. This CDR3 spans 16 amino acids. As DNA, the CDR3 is TGTGCCAGCAGCTTACTCGTAAGCGCTAGTATAGGTGAGCAGTTCTTC. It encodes CASSLLVSASIGEQFF.

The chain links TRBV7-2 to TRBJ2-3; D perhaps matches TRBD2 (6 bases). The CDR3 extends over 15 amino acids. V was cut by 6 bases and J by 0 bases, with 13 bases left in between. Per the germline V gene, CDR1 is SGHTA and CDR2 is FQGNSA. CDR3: CASRLLAASTDTQYF. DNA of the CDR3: TGTGCCAGCAGACTACTAGCAGCTAGCACAGATACGCAGTATTTT.

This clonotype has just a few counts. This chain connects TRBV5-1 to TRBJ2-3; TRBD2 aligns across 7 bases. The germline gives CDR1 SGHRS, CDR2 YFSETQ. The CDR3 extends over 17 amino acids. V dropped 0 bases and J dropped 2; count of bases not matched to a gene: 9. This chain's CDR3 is CASSLEGFAGDTDTQYF. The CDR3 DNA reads TGCGCCAGCAGCTTGGAAGGATTTGCGGGGGACACAGATACGCAGTATTTT.

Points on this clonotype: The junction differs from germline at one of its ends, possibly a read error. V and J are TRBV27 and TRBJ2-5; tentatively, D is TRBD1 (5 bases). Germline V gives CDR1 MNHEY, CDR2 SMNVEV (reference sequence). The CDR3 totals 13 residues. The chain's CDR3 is CASSLQGQEAQYF. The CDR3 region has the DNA TGTGCCAGCAGTCTCCAGGGTCAAGAGGCCCAGTACTTC.

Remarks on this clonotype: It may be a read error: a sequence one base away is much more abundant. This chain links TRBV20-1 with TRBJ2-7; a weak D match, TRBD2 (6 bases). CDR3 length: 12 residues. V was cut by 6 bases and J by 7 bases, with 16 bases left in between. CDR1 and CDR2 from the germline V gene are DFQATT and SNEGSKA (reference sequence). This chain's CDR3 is CSAGNNLAEQYF. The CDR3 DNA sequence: TGCAGTGCGGGGAACAATCTAGCGGAGCAGTACTTC.

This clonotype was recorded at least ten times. CDR3 loop: CSARDYNEQFF. As DNA, the CDR3 is TGCAGTGCTAGGGACTACAATGAGCAGTTCTTC. This rearrangement joins TRBV20-1 to TRBJ2-1; unclear D gene. V shed 3 bases and J shed 3 bases, with 3 bases lying between them. Germline V lookup: CDR1 DFQATT, CDR2 SNEGSKA (reference sequence). The CDR3 totals 11 residues.

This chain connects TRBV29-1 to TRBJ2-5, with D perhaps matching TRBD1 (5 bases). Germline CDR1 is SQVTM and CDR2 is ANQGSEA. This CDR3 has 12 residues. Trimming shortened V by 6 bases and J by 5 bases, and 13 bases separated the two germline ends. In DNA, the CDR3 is TGCAGCGTCCAGGGTCGGCGCGAGACCCAGTACTTC. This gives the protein CSVQGRRETQYF. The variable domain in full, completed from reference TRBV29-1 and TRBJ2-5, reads SAVISQKPSRDICQRGTSLTIQCQVDSQVTMMFWYRQQPGQSLTLIATANQGSEATYESGFVIDKFPISRPNLTFSTLTVSNMSPEDSSIYLCSVQGRRETQYFGPGTRLLVL.

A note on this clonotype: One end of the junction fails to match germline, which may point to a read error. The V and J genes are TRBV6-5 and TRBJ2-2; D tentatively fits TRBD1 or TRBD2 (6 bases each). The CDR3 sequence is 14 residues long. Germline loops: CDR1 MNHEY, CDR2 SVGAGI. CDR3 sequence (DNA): TGTGCCGGCAGGGGTGGTAGCGGCACCGGGGAGCTGTTTTTT. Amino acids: CAGRGGSGTGELFF.

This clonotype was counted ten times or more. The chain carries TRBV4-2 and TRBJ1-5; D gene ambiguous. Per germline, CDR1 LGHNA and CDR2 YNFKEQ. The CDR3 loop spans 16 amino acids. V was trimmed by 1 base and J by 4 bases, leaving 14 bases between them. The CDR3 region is CASSQVGGKINQPQHF. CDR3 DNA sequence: TGTGCCAGCAGCCAAGTTGGAGGGAAGATTAATCAGCCCCAGCATTTT.

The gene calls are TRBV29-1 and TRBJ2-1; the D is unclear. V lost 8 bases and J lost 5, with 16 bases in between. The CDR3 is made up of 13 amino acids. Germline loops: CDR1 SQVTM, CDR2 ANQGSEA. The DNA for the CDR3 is TGCAGCTTAGTAGGTTCCCTTAACAATGAGCAGTTCTTC. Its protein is CSLVGSLNNEQFF.

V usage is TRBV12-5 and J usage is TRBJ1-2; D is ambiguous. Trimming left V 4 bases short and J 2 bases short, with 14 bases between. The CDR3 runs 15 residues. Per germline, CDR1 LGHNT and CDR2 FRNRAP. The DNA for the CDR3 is TGTGCTAGTGGTTATTGTTGCCTCTGGAACTATGGCTACACCTTC. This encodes CASGYCCLWNYGYTF. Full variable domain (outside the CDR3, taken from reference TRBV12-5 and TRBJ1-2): DARVTQTPRHKVTEMGQEVTMRCQPILGHNTVFWYRQTMMQGLELLAYFRNRAPLDDSGMPKDRFSAEMPDATLATLKIQPSEPRDSAVYFCASGYCCLWNYGYTFGSGTRLTVV.

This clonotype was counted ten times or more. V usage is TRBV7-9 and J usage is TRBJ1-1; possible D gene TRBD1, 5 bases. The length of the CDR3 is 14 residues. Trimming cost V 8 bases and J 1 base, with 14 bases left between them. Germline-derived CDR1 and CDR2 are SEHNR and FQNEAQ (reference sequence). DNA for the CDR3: TGTGCCAGCGGGTCCGGTGGGGGGAACACTGAAGCTTTCTTT. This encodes CASGSGGGNTEAFF.

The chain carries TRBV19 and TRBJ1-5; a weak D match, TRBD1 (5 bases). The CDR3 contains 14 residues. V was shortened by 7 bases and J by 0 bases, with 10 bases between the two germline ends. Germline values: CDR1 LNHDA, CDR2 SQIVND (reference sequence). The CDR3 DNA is TGTGCCAGTAAGCGGGGGAATAGCAATCAGCCCCAGCATTTT. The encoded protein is CASKRGNSNQPQHF. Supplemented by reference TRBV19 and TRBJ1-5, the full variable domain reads DGGITQSPKYLFRKEGQNVTLSCEQNLNHDAMYWYRQDPGQGLRLIYYSQIVNDFQKGDIAEGYSVSREKKESFPLTVTSAQKNPTAFYLCASKRGNSNQPQHFGDGTRLSIL.

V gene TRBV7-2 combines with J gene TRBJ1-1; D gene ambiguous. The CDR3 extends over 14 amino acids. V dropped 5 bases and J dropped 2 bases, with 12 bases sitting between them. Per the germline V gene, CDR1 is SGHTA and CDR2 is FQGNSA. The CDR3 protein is CASSSLVENTEAFF. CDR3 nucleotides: TGTGCCAGCAGCAGCTTAGTCGAAAACACTGAAGCTTTCTTT.

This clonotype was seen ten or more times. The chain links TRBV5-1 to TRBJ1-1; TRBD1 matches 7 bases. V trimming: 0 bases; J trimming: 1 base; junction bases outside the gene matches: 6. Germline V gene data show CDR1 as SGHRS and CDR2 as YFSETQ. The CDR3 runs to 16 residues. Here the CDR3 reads CASSLDLQGPNTEAFF. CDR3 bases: TGCGCCAGCAGCTTGGACCTACAGGGGCCGAACACTGAAGCTTTCTTT.

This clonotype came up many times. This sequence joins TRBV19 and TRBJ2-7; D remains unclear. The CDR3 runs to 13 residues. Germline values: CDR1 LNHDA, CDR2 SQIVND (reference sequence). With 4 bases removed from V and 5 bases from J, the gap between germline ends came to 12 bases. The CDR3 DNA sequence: TGTGCCAGTAGTACCGCATTGTTTCACGAGCAGTACTTC. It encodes CASSTALFHEQYF.

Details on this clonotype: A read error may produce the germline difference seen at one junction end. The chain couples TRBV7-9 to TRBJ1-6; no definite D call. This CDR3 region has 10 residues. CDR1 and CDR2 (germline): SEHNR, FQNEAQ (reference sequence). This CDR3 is CASSFRPVEF. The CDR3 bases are TGTGCCAGCAGCTTCCGACCTGTAGAGTTT.

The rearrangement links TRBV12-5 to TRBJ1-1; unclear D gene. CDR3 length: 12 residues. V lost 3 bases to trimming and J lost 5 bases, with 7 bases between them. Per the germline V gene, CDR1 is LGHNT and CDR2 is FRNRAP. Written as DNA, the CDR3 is TGTGCTAGTGGTTTATATCAAACTGAAGCTTTCTTT. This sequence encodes CASGLYQTEAFF. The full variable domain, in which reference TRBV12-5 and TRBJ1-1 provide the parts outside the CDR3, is DARVTQTPRHKVTEMGQEVTMRCQPILGHNTVFWYRQTMMQGLELLAYFRNRAPLDDSGMPKDRFSAEMPDATLATLKIQPSEPRDSAVYFCASGLYQTEAFFGQGTRLTVV.